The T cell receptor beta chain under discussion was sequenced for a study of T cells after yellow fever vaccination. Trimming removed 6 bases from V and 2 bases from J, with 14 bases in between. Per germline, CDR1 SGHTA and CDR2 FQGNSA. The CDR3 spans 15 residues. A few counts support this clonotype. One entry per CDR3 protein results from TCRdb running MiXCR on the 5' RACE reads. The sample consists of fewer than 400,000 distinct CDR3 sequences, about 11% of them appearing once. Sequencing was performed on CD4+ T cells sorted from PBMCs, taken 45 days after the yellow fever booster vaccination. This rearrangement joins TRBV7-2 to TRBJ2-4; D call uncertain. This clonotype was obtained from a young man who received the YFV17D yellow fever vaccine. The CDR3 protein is CASRGGVGSKNIQYF. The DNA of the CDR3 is TGTGCCAGCAGAGGCGGCGTAGGCTCCAAAAACATTCAGTACTTC.